Presented here are 11 T cell receptor beta chains from one specimen sequenced in a study of T cell changes during pregnancy in multiple sclerosis. TCRdb's table, derived via immunoSEQ multiplex PCR, lists solely in-frame clones and lacks some. Among about 60,000 clones, roughly 89% were seen once, and the ten largest hold about 0.49%. The sequencing here drew on CD4+ T cells from peripheral blood mononuclear cells, taken after pregnancy. All receptors come from a female donor in good health, enrolled as a control in a pregnancy study.

The chain combines TRBV7-9 with TRBJ1-1; TRBD1 matches 8 bases. This CDR3 comprises 15 residues. V trimming: 9 bases; J trimming: 0 bases; junction bases outside the gene matches: 9. CDR1 and CDR2 (germline): SEHNR, FQNEAQ (reference sequence). The CDR3: CASTGGRLMNTEAFF. The CDR3 region has the DNA TGTGCCAGTACAGGGGGGCGGTTGATGAACACTGAAGCTTTCTTT.

In this sample, this clone turned up once. The J gene is TRBJ1-2, the V gene TRBV5-4, with no clear D. Between the trimmed V and J ends, which lost 3 bases and 6 bases, there was a span of 12 bases. Germline values: CDR1 SGHNT, CDR2 YYREEE (reference sequence). The CDR3 runs 13 residues. The CDR3 protein is CASSSSPGNGYTF. CDR3 bases: TGTGCCAGCAGCTCGTCGCCGGGGAATGGCTACACCTTC.

The V and J genes are TRBV18 and TRBJ1-5; 7 positions agree with TRBD1. Germline CDR1 reads KGHSH; CDR2 reads LQKENI. V lost 4 bases to trimming and J lost 3 bases; unmatched junction nucleotides: 6. The CDR3 spans 15 residues. The CDR3 DNA reads TGTGCCAGCTCACTCGGACAGGTTGTCAATCAGCCCCAGCATTTT. Translating it yields CASSLGQVVNQPQHF.

The chain employs TRBV19 and TRBJ2-1, with D uncertain. V dropped 1 base and J dropped 0 bases, with 4 bases sitting between them. The CDR3 runs to 14 residues. Germline loops: CDR1 LNHDA, CDR2 SQIVND (reference sequence). CDR3 DNA: TGTGCCAGTAGTATAGGGAGCTCCTACAATGAGCAGTTCTTC. The encoded protein is CASSIGSSYNEQFF.

This chain joins TRBV7-2 and TRBJ2-1; D may be TRBD1 (7 bases). In germline, CDR1 is SGHTA, CDR2 FQGNSA. This CDR3 has 16 amino acids. The V and J ends lost 1 base and 5 bases respectively, with 15 bases between them. As DNA, the CDR3 is TGTGCCAGCAGCTTAGAGGGGGCGGGGCCAAACAATGAGCAGTTCTTC. It specifies CASSLEGAGPNNEQFF.

The genes are TRBV11-2 and TRBJ2-7, with 10 bases matching TRBD1. The CDR3 covers 16 residues. Germline lookup yields CDR1 SGHAT and CDR2 FQNNGV. V was pared by 5 bases and J by 3 bases, with 10 bases of the junction left unmatched. The DNA of the CDR3 is TGTGCCAGCAGCCCTCAGGGGGGACAGGGGATCTACGAGCAGTACTTC. Protein product: CASSPQGGQGIYEQYF.

In this sample, this clone turned up once. This sequence joins TRBV30 and TRBJ1-1, with 8 bases aligning to TRBD1. This CDR3 spans 13 amino acids. The ends lost 3 bases at V and 10 bases at J; junction bases unmatched: 10. Germline V gives CDR1 GTSNPN, CDR2 SVGIG (reference sequence). The CDR3 region has the DNA TGTGCCTGGAGGGGCGGACAGGGCAGGGGAGCTTTCTTT. Its protein is CAWRGGQGRGAFF.

The CDR3 bases are TGCGCCAGCAGCTCCGCTATTCTAGCGGGGGGCCATATCGGGGAGCTGTTTTTT. Protein product: CASSSAILAGGHIGELFF. V usage is TRBV5-1 and J usage is TRBJ2-2; 11 bases are shared with TRBD2. Trimming at V came to 3 bases and at J to 7 bases, leaving 14 bases not matched to a gene. CDR1 and CDR2 from the germline V gene are SGHRS and YFSETQ. CDR3 length equals 18 residues.

The gene calls are TRBV2 and TRBJ1-1, with a weak D call TRBD1 (5 bases). V was shortened by 7 bases and J by 4 bases, with 10 bases between the two germline ends. The germline V gene encodes CDR1 SNHLY and CDR2 FYNNEI. CDR3 size: 12 residues. CDR3 in amino acids: CASIRGGTEAFF. Written as DNA, the CDR3 is TGTGCCAGCATAAGGGGTGGCACTGAAGCTTTCTTT. Full variable domain (outside the CDR3, taken from reference TRBV2 and TRBJ1-1): EPEVTQTPSHQVTQMGQEVILRCVPISNHLYFYWYRQILGQKVEFLVSFYNNEISEKSEIFDDQFSVERPDGSNFTLKIRSTKLEDSAMYFCASIRGGTEAFFGQGTRLTVV.

V gene TRBV28 combines with J gene TRBJ2-7; D may be TRBD1 (5 bases). CDR3 length: 13 amino acids. V dropped 6 bases and J dropped 3 bases, with 12 bases sitting between them. Germline lookup yields CDR1 MDHEN and CDR2 SYDVKM. This chain's CDR3 is CASSEGQIYEQYF. Written as DNA, the CDR3 is TGTGCCAGCAGCGAAGGACAAATCTACGAGCAGTACTTC.

This chain connects TRBV6-1 to TRBJ2-7, with 12 bases matching TRBD1. There are 14 residues in the CDR3. J lost 10 bases, V lost 9 bases, and 13 bases had no gene match. Germline lookup yields CDR1 MNHNS and CDR2 SASEGT. The CDR3 DNA reads TGTGCCAGTTCTTCCGGGACAGGGGGCGTTGGTCAGTACTTC. It yields the protein CASSSGTGGVGQYF.